What follows is one T cell receptor (beta chain) and its context. Its antigen is unidentified. This sample is drawn from a study of T cells in localized non-small cell lung cancer. Repertoires were generated with immunoSEQ multiplex PCR, while TCRdb's copy carries only in-frame clones and drops some. The sample holds some 1,800 clones, under 45% seen once. Findings and caveats of the study: Clonality of T cells reached its maximum in uninvolved adjacent lung, surpassing tumor.

This TCR was recovered from a male donor older than 55 with stage III squamous cell lung carcinoma. The material sequenced was normal lung tissue next to the tumor, taken before any cancer treatment.

CDR3 loop: CASSRDRVGNQPQHF. The CDR3 nucleotides are TGTGCCAGCAGTCGCGACAGGGTAGGAAATCAGCCCCAGCATTTT. This sequence joins TRBV2 and TRBJ1-5; 7 bases agree with TRBD1. The CDR3 consists of 15 residues. J gave up 4 bases and V 5 bases, and 8 bases lay outside the gene matches. Germline values: CDR1 SNHLY, CDR2 FYNNEI. The whole variable domain, remainder taken from reference TRBV2 and TRBJ1-5, is EPEVTQTPSHQVTQMGQEVILRCVPISNHLYFYWYRQILGQKVEFLVSFYNNEISEKSEIFDDQFSVERPDGSNFTLKIRSTKLEDSAMYFCASSRDRVGNQPQHFGDGTRLSIL.